Shown below are 25 T cell receptor beta chains from a single sample sequenced in a study of T cell changes during pregnancy in multiple sclerosis. The protocol was immunoSEQ multiplex PCR, while the TCRdb copy is restricted to in-frame clones and leaves out a portion. The sample holds about 98,000 clones, about 90% seen once. The source material was peripheral blood, sampled after pregnancy. All receptors come from a female donor in good health, enrolled as a control in a pregnancy study.

The chain is built from TRBV19 and TRBJ2-7, with TRBD2 matching 8 bases. The CDR3 loop spans 14 amino acids. The J segment lost 1 base and the V segment lost 6 bases, leaving 5 bases of the junction unmatched. Per the germline V gene, CDR1 is LNHDA and CDR2 is SQIVND (reference sequence). CDR3 sequence (DNA): TGTGCCAGTAGCCGAGCGGGAGTGTCCTACGAGCAGTACTTC. Translated: CASSRAGVSYEQYF.

The chain joins TRBV7-3 to TRBJ2-7; D is possibly TRBD2 (5 bases). CDR1 SGHTA and CDR2 FQGTGA come from the germline V gene. The CDR3 totals 14 residues. V was pared by 5 bases and J by 4 bases, with 15 bases between. For the CDR3, the DNA is TGTGCCAGCAGCCGCCGCGCGGGTATGTACGAGCAGTACTTC. Encoded protein: CASSRRAGMYEQYF.

The chain recombines TRBV7-9 with TRBJ2-7, with D maybe TRBD1 (5 bases). The V end was cut by 4 bases, the J end by 6 bases, with 7 bases between. The CDR3 loop spans 11 amino acids. Germline V gene lookup returns CDR1 SEHNR and CDR2 FQNEAQ (reference sequence). As DNA, the CDR3 is TGTGCCAGCAGCTGGGGCCTCGAGCAGTACTTC. The encoded protein is CASSWGLEQYF.

This clone occurred once. V and J are TRBV5-1 and TRBJ2-7, with 7 nucleotides matching TRBD2. This CDR3 is 15 amino acids long. Germline V CDR1 and CDR2: SGHRS, YFSETQ. V trimming: 4 bases; J trimming: 4 bases; junction bases outside the gene matches: 11. The CDR3 bases are TGCGCCAGCAGCGGTGGAGCGGGGACCGTATACGAGCAGTACTTC. As protein: CASSGGAGTVYEQYF.

This clone was detected only once. The chain carries TRBV7-6 and TRBJ2-6, with TRBD1 as a possible D gene (6 bases). Trimming took off 5 bases at V and 3 bases at J, with 11 bases between the two ends. CDR3 length equals 15 residues. Germline V gene sequence: CDR1 SGHVS, CDR2 FNYEAQ. The CDR3 sequence: CASSARGGGANVLTF. CDR3 bases: TGTGCCAGCAGCGCCAGGGGTGGTGGGGCCAACGTCCTGACTTTC.

This chain uses TRBV5-1 with TRBJ1-4, with D perhaps TRBD1 (5 bases). With 0 bases removed from V and 0 bases from J, the gap between germline ends came to 9 bases. This CDR3 is 16 amino acids long. CDR1 and CDR2 (germline): SGHRS, YFSETQ. CDR3 sequence: CASSLEGHTTNEKLFF. CDR3 bases: TGCGCCAGCAGCTTGGAAGGACACACAACTAATGAAAAACTGTTTTTT.

This chain connects TRBV11-2 to TRBJ2-1, with D maybe TRBD1 (6 bases). This CDR3 comprises 13 residues. The germline gives CDR1 SGHAT, CDR2 FQNNGV. Trimming removed 4 bases from V and 8 bases from J, with 12 bases in between. CDR3 loop: CASSSQGLDEQFF. CDR3 nucleotides: TGTGCCAGCAGCTCCCAGGGGCTGGATGAGCAGTTCTTC.

The rearrangement uses TRBV11-2 and TRBJ2-1, with a weak D call TRBD2 (6 bases). There are 14 residues in the CDR3. The germline V and J ends were trimmed by 1 base and 7 bases, with 11 bases remaining between them. CDR1 is SGHAT, CDR2 FQNNGV, per germline. DNA for the CDR3: TGTGCCAGCAGCTTAGTTAGCGGTGGTAATGAGCAGTTCTTC. It yields the protein CASSLVSGGNEQFF.

In its sample, this clone was seen many times. CDR3 nucleotides: TGTGCCAGCAGCCCTACTAGCGGGGGAACAGAGGAGCAGTTCTTC. As protein: CASSPTSGGTEEQFF. The chain uses TRBV6-4 and TRBJ2-1; 11 bases match TRBD2. J was trimmed by 10 bases and V by 6 bases; bases with no gene match: 11. From germline, CDR1 is MRHNA and CDR2 SNTAGT. This CDR3 spans 15 amino acids.

V gene TRBV4-2 combines with J gene TRBJ1-2; D is undetermined. The germline V gene has CDR1 LGHNA and CDR2 YNFKEQ. The CDR3 sequence is 14 residues long. Trimming removed 4 bases from V and 0 bases from J, with 9 bases in between. CDR3 sequence: CASSPTGANYGYTF. CDR3 DNA sequence: TGTGCCAGCAGCCCCACGGGAGCTAACTATGGCTACACCTTC.

The chain carries TRBV5-8 and TRBJ2-3, with a possible D match to TRBD2 (6 bases). The CDR3 covers 15 residues. Trimming removed 0 bases at V and 7 bases at J, with 15 bases between. Germline V gene lookup returns CDR1 SGHTS and CDR2 YDEGEE. CDR3 in amino acids: CASSLASDLLHTQYF. In nucleotides, the CDR3 is TGTGCCAGCAGCTTGGCTAGCGACCTCCTACATACGCAGTATTTT.

This clone has a single count. V gene TRBV4-1 combines with J gene TRBJ1-1; D not resolved. Deletions cut 0 bases from V and 1 base from J, with 9 bases between. CDR3 size: 15 residues. The germline CDR1 and CDR2 sequences are MGHRA and YSYEKL. The CDR3 spells CASSQDASWNTEAFF. The CDR3 bases are TGCGCCAGCAGCCAAGATGCCAGTTGGAACACTGAAGCTTTCTTT.

This clone was seen only a few times. The rearrangement uses TRBV5-1 and TRBJ1-2, with 8 bases identical to TRBD1. The germline V gene encodes CDR1 SGHRS and CDR2 YFSETQ. Germline trimming cut 3 bases from V and 6 bases from J; bases unmatched to any gene: 4. The CDR3 is 13 residues long. CDR3 loop: CASSSTGEDGYTF. The CDR3 nucleotides read TGCGCCAGCAGCTCGACAGGGGAGGATGGCTACACCTTC. The entire variable domain, with the rest obtained from reference TRBV5-1 and TRBJ1-2, is as follows: KAGVTQTPRYLIKTRGQQVTLSCSPISGHRSVSWYQQTPGQGLQFLFEYFSETQRNKGNFPGRFSGRQFSNSRSEMNVSTLELGDSALYLCASSSTGEDGYTFGSGTRLTVV.

This clone is a singleton in its sample. The chain has TRBV27 and TRBJ2-2, with D possibly matching TRBD2 (5 bases). Deletions cut 7 bases from V and 7 bases from J, with 7 bases between. Germline CDR1 is MNHEY and CDR2 is SMNVEV (reference sequence). The CDR3 runs to 11 residues. This CDR3 is CASNGGGELFF. Here the CDR3 DNA reads TGTGCCAGCAATGGAGGCGGGGAGCTGTTTTTT.

The J gene is TRBJ2-6, the V gene TRBV9; D is perhaps TRBD2 (5 bases). Germline V gene lookup returns CDR1 SGDLS and CDR2 YYNGEE. The CDR3 sequence is 18 residues long. Between the trimmed V and J ends, which lost 4 bases and 0 bases, there was a span of 17 bases. The CDR3 is CASSHFMRRDSGANVLTF. CDR3 nucleotides: TGTGCCAGCAGCCATTTTATGAGACGGGACTCTGGGGCCAACGTCCTGACTTTC.

The chain combines TRBV5-4 with TRBJ1-4; no firm D call. CDR1 and CDR2 from the germline V gene are SGHNT and YYREEE (reference sequence). V dropped 4 bases and J dropped 7 bases, with 11 bases sitting between them. CDR3 length equals 13 residues. CDR3 loop: CASSRWESEKLFF. The DNA for the CDR3 is TGTGCCAGCAGCCGGTGGGAGAGTGAAAAACTGTTTTTT.

The rearrangement links TRBV29-1 to TRBJ1-2, with D unresolved. The CDR3 length is 13 residues. Trimming removed 3 bases at V and 6 bases at J, with 14 bases between. From germline, CDR1 is SQVTM and CDR2 ANQGSEA. CDR3 in DNA: TGCAGCGTTGACCGAAAGGCGGGTGATGGCTACACCTTC. It yields the protein CSVDRKAGDGYTF.

CDR3 protein: CASRMEGFQAYEQYF. The CDR3 region has the DNA TGTGCCAGCAGAATGGAGGGTTTTCAAGCCTACGAGCAGTACTTC. V is TRBV7-9 and J is TRBJ2-7, with D perhaps TRBD2 (6 bases). The germline V gene encodes CDR1 SEHNR and CDR2 FQNEAQ (reference sequence). The CDR3 covers 15 residues. Trimming removed 6 bases at V and 2 bases at J, with 17 bases between. Looking up the rest from reference TRBV7-9 and TRBJ2-7 gives the full variable domain: DTGVSQNPRHKITKRGQNVTFRCDPISEHNRLYWYRQTLGQGPEFLTYFQNEAQLEKSRLLSDRFSAERPKGSFSTLEIQRTEQGDSAMYLCASRMEGFQAYEQYFGPGTRLTVT.

The chain is built from TRBV29-1 and TRBJ2-3; no firm D call. There are 14 residues in the CDR3. Germline-derived CDR1 and CDR2 are SQVTM and ANQGSEA. V lost 3 bases to trimming and J lost 1 base, with 11 bases between them. CDR3 loop: CSVDSPSGTDTQYF. The CDR3 DNA follows: TGCAGCGTTGATAGTCCGTCTGGCACAGATACGCAGTATTTT.

This chain connects TRBV7-9 to TRBJ1-5; TRBD1 might be the D (6 bases). Germline CDR1 SEHNR, CDR2 FQNEAQ (reference sequence). This CDR3 contains 15 residues. V dropped 1 base and J dropped 15 bases, with 22 bases sitting between them. The CDR3 DNA reads TGTGCCAGCAGCTTAGTATGGCGCCCAGGGGTAAGTAGGCATTTT. Amino acids: CASSLVWRPGVSRHF.

This clone was seen more than once but under ten times. The chain joins TRBV30 to TRBJ1-1, with a weak D call TRBD1 (6 bases). V lost 1 base and J lost 1, with 7 bases in between. The CDR3 is 13 amino acids. CDR1 GTSNPN and CDR2 SVGIG come from the germline V gene (reference sequence). For the CDR3, the DNA is TGTGCCTGGAGTGGGACAGCGAACACTGAAGCTTTCTTT. This gives the protein CAWSGTANTEAFF.

V usage is TRBV6-5 and J usage is TRBJ2-5; D ambiguous. The DNA end favors TRBJ2-7, so the J call may be wrong. CDR1 and CDR2 (germline): MNHEY, SVGAGI. The CDR3 is made up of 14 amino acids. CDR3 DNA: TGTGCCAGCAGTTACGGGCCGTCTCCGTACGAGCAGTACTTC. This translates into CASSYGPSPYEQYF.

The chain joins TRBV7-8 to TRBJ1-1; TRBD1 might be the D (5 bases). Trimming pared 1 base from V and 2 bases from J, leaving 14 bases between. CDR1 SGHVS and CDR2 FQNEAQ come from the germline V gene. The CDR3 contains 16 residues. The CDR3 here is CASSLGGGGANTEAFF. The CDR3 DNA is TGTGCCAGCAGCTTAGGGGGGGGAGGGGCAAACACTGAAGCTTTCTTT.

The genes are TRBV9 and TRBJ2-1, with 9 bases aligning to TRBD2. The CDR3 runs 15 residues. CDR1 is SGDLS and CDR2 is YYNGEE in the germline V gene. Trimming cost V 1 base and J 7 bases; bases outside gene matches: 6. The CDR3 region is CASSVHRLAGNEQFF. The CDR3 coding sequence is TGTGCCAGCAGCGTACACAGGCTAGCGGGAAATGAGCAGTTCTTC. Using reference TRBV9 and TRBJ2-1 for the parts outside the CDR3, the full variable domain is DSGVTQTPKHLITATGQRVTLRCSPRSGDLSVYWYQQSLDQGLQFLIQYYNGEERAKGNILERFSAQQFPDLHSELNLSSLELGDSALYFCASSVHRLAGNEQFFGPGTRLTVL.

The chain carries TRBV14 and TRBJ2-1; 8 nucleotides match TRBD2. The CDR3 is 15 amino acids. Germline CDR1 and CDR2: SGHDN and FVKESK. Losses at the gene ends were 1 base for V and 4 bases for J; bases not matched to a gene: 3. The CDR3 bases are TGTGCCAGCAGCCAAGGTAGCGGGACTTACAATGAGCAGTTCTTC. Translated: CASSQGSGTYNEQFF.